The present T cell receptor beta chain was sequenced within a study of blood T cell repertoires in COVID-19. Overall study: Italy, Spain and the United States were the sources of the convalescent and acute COVID-19 samples.

The CDR3 sequence is 14 residues long. Per germline, CDR1 SGHRS and CDR2 YFSETQ. Trimming shortened V by 7 bases and J by 4 bases, and 16 bases separated the two germline ends. Profiled with immunoSEQ multiplex PCR; TCRdb holds only in-frame clones, not every one. Of roughly 400,000 clones in the sample, around 87% were seen once. Everyone who took part was roughly 18 to 89 years old, and they came from about two dozen US areas. Membership in each cohort depended on participant-reported clinical history. The material sequenced was PBMCs or T cells enriched from blood (not recorded which). The chain employs TRBV5-1 and TRBJ2-3; D unresolved. The receptor was isolated from a woman aged 45-65 years who had recovered from COVID-19. The CDR3 bases are TGCGCCAGCGGAGAGACCGCCGTGCCAGATACGCAGTATTTT. Translation: CASGETAVPDTQYF. Full variable domain (missing parts from reference TRBV5-1 and TRBJ2-3): KAGVTQTPRYLIKTRGQQVTLSCSPISGHRSVSWYQQTPGQGLQFLFEYFSETQRNKGNFPGRFSGRQFSNSRSEMNVSTLELGDSALYLCASGETAVPDTQYFGPGTRLTVL.